This T cell receptor beta chain came from a study of blood T cell repertoires in COVID-19. Whole-study context: T cells, B-cell-depleted T cells, or PBMCs supplied cDNA or gDNA.

Authors' methods: It was from reference gene primer amplification that nucleated cell counts were estimated. Clones were read by immunoSEQ multiplex PCR, and TCRdb kept only the in-frame ones, dropping some. From that table come the V and J calls and clone size; the DNA was used to work out D and trimming. This table holds roughly 170,000 clones, more than 80% found once. Trimming removed 0 bases at V and 9 bases at J, with 6 bases between. Per germline, CDR1 LNHNV and CDR2 YYDKDF (reference sequence). CDR3 length: 13 residues. This sequence was found in a human donor in a cohort sampled during active COVID-19. The material sequenced was peripheral blood. The chain carries TRBV15 and TRBJ1-6; D is ambiguous. The CDR3 is CATSRDVSSPLHF. The CDR3 DNA reads TGTGCCACCAGCAGAGATGTTAGTTCACCCCTCCACTTT. Combining the CDR3 with reference TRBV15 and TRBJ1-6 gives the whole variable domain DAMVIQNPRYQVTQFGKPVTLSCSQTLNHNVMYWYQQKSSQAPKLLFHYYDKDFNNEADTPDNFQSRRPNTSFCFLDIRSPGLGDTAMYLCATSRDVSSPLHFGNGTRLTVT.